These 30 T cell receptor beta chains share one sample of origin, sequenced in a study of graft-versus-host responses after intestinal transplantation. Which antigens these TCRs recognize remains unknown. Clones were sequenced by immunoSEQ multiplex PCR, and TCRdb holds only the in-frame ones, with some missing. This table holds just under 50,000 clones, roughly 80% found once. Sequences were derived from unstimulated CD4+ T cells sorted from spleen or lymph node cells, sampled before transplant. The receptors originated from a human donor who was the organ donor for an intestinal transplant.

This rearrangement joins TRBV5-1 to TRBJ2-7, with 12 nucleotides matching TRBD2. The CDR3 has 19 amino acids. Germline trimming cut 4 bases from V and 0 bases from J; bases unmatched to any gene: 14. Looked up from germline, CDR1 is SGHRS and CDR2 is YFSETQ. CDR3 sequence: CASSPNTRLAGASSYEQYF. DNA for the CDR3: TGCGCCAGCAGCCCAAATACCCGACTAGCGGGGGCGAGCTCCTACGAGCAGTACTTC.

The chain combines TRBV27 with TRBJ1-5, with 9 bases identical to TRBD1. The CDR3 loop spans 15 amino acids. J lost 6 bases, V lost 6 bases, and 9 bases had no gene match. Germline V gene sequence: CDR1 MNHEY, CDR2 SMNVEV (reference sequence). The CDR3, as DNA: TGTGCCAGCAGCTTCAAGCTGGGACAGGGTCAGCCCCAGCATTTT. It yields the protein CASSFKLGQGQPQHF.

The chain employs TRBV7-8 and TRBJ1-1, with TRBD1 matching over 7 bases. Germline values: CDR1 SGHVS, CDR2 FQNEAQ. The CDR3 consists of 15 residues. The V segment lost 5 bases and the J segment 4 bases; nucleotides outside the gene matches: 10. CDR3 bases: TGTGCCAGCAGCGAACGGGACAGATGGAGCACTGAAGCTTTCTTT. Its translation: CASSERDRWSTEAFF.

The V gene is TRBV6-1, the J gene TRBJ1-2; 11 positions agree with TRBD1. This CDR3 region has 15 residues. Per the germline V gene, CDR1 is MNHNS and CDR2 is SASEGT. The trim removed 3 bases at V and 4 bases at J, leaving 4 bases unmatched. This CDR3 is CASSEPGTGGYGYTF. The DNA of the CDR3 is TGTGCCAGCAGTGAGCCCGGGACAGGGGGCTATGGCTACACCTTC.

The chain has TRBV5-6 and TRBJ2-3; perhaps TRBD1 as D (5 bases). Trimming took 0 bases from V and 6 from J, leaving 17 bases between them. This CDR3 spans 16 amino acids. The germline CDR1 and CDR2 sequences are SGHDT and YYEEEE. CDR3 coding DNA: TGTGCCAGCAGCTTGGCGAGGCAGGGTCTAGGGGATACGCAGTATTTT. Translation: CASSLARQGLGDTQYF.

The chain couples TRBV5-4 to TRBJ2-1; the D gene could be TRBD1 or TRBD2 (5 bases each). The V end was cut by 2 bases, the J end by 6 bases, with 9 bases between. The V gene's germline CDR1 is SGHNT and CDR2 YYREEE (reference sequence). There are 13 residues in the CDR3. CDR3 sequence reads: CASSFSGRNEQFF. DNA for the CDR3: TGTGCCAGCAGCTTCTCGGGGCGCAATGAGCAGTTCTTC.

V is TRBV30 and J is TRBJ2-7, with D maybe TRBD1 (6 bases). Trimming left V 2 bases short and J 2 bases short, with 13 bases between. Looked up from germline, CDR1 is GTSNPN and CDR2 is SVGIG (reference sequence). This CDR3 contains 14 residues. Written as DNA, the CDR3 is TGTGCCTGGAGTCCGAACAGGGTACCCTACGAGCAGTACTTC. It encodes CAWSPNRVPYEQYF. Variable domain in full (rest from reference TRBV30 and TRBJ2-7): SQTIHQWPATLVQPVGSPLSLECTVEGTSNPNLYWYRQAAGRGLQLLFYSVGIGQISSEVPQNLSASRPQDRQFILSSKKLLLSDSGFYLCAWSPNRVPYEQYFGPGTRLTVT.

The V call is TRBV28, the J call TRBJ2-7, with TRBD1 as a possible D gene (6 bases). V lost 6 bases and J 7 bases, leaving 16 bases between the germline ends. The CDR3 sequence is 13 residues long. Germline V CDR1 and CDR2: MDHEN, SYDVKM. CDR3 sequence: CASRSTGIFEQYF. In nucleotides, the CDR3 is TGTGCCAGCAGGAGTACAGGGATTTTTGAGCAGTACTTC.

The chain carries TRBV5-5 and TRBJ1-5; the D gene is possibly TRBD1 (5 bases). Trimming removed 4 bases from V and 0 bases from J, with 17 bases in between. The CDR3 extends over 17 amino acids. Per germline, CDR1 SGHKS and CDR2 YYEKEE (reference sequence). CDR3 nucleotides: TGTGCCAGCAGCCCGTTATCGACAGCATATAGCAATCAGCCCCAGCATTTT. Protein: CASSPLSTAYSNQPQHF.

The genes are TRBV7-8 and TRBJ1-6; unclear D gene. V was pared by 3 bases and J by 0 bases, with 9 bases between. The CDR3 consists of 16 residues. Germline loops: CDR1 SGHVS, CDR2 FQNEAQ. This CDR3 is CASSLAANSYNSPLHF. The CDR3 DNA is TGTGCCAGCAGCTTGGCCGCCAACTCCTATAATTCACCCCTCCACTTT.

The gene calls are TRBV10-3 and TRBJ1-2; 7 bases are a match to TRBD1. V shed 3 bases and J 2 bases; nucleotides not matched to a gene: 6. The length of the CDR3 is 15 residues. Germline V CDR1 and CDR2: ENHRY, SYGVKD. The CDR3 spells CAISDRGGGNYGYTF. The CDR3 coding sequence is TGTGCCATCAGTGACCGGGGAGGGGGCAACTATGGCTACACCTTC.

The chain links TRBV6-1 to TRBJ2-7; 12 bases agree with TRBD1. The junction had 6 bases not matched to a gene; V was cut back by 7 bases and J by 5 bases. The CDR3 is 14 amino acids. Germline V gene data show CDR1 as MNHNS and CDR2 as SASEGT. The CDR3 nucleotides read TGTGCCAGCACCAGGGGACAGGGGGCGCACGAGCAGTACTTC. Translating it yields CASTRGQGAHEQYF.

The chain is built from TRBV4-3 and TRBJ2-3, with D uncertain. Germline values: CDR1 LGHNA, CDR2 YSLEER. The CDR3 extends over 15 amino acids. V shed 6 bases and J shed 2 bases, with 15 bases lying between them. The CDR3 here is CASRISQSNTDTQYF. In DNA, the CDR3 is TGCGCCAGCAGGATTAGCCAGAGTAACACAGATACGCAGTATTTT.

V and J are TRBV4-1 and TRBJ2-6; D possibly corresponds to TRBD1 (6 bases). Germline V gene data show CDR1 as MGHRA and CDR2 as YSYEKL. The CDR3 totals 20 residues. V was pared by 5 bases and J by 0 bases, with 23 bases between. For the CDR3, the DNA is TGCGCCAGCAGCTTTAATTTTGGGCAGGGGTCAAGCTCTGGGGCCAACGTCCTGACTTTC. Protein sequence: CASSFNFGQGSSSGANVLTF.

The chain is built from TRBV30 and TRBJ2-4, with 8 bases fitting TRBD1. V shed 5 bases, J shed 1 base, and the junction held 7 bases outside the gene matches. Germline V gene sequence: CDR1 GTSNPN, CDR2 SVGIG (reference sequence). This CDR3 has 15 amino acids. CDR3 region: CAWGQGAEAKNIQYF. DNA for the CDR3: TGTGCCTGGGGCCAGGGGGCGGAGGCCAAAAACATTCAGTACTTC.

V usage is TRBV7-9 and J usage is TRBJ2-7; D perhaps matches TRBD1 (5 bases). Trimming pared 4 bases from V and 2 bases from J, leaving 15 bases between. CDR3 length: 15 amino acids. The germline V gene encodes CDR1 SEHNR and CDR2 FQNEAQ (reference sequence). DNA for the CDR3: TGTGCCAGCAGCTCAGATCGGGCCAGGGCCTACGAGCAGTACTTC. Protein product: CASSSDRARAYEQYF. Supplemented by reference TRBV7-9 and TRBJ2-7, the full variable domain reads DTGVSQNPRHKITKRGQNVTFRCDPISEHNRLYWYRQTLGQGPEFLTYFQNEAQLEKSRLLSDRFSAERPKGSFSTLEIQRTEQGDSAMYLCASSSDRARAYEQYFGPGTRLTVT.

This clone was seen once. The genes are TRBV30 and TRBJ1-5; TRBD1 matches 10 bases. There are 14 residues in the CDR3. V shed 3 bases and J 9 bases; nucleotides not matched to a gene: 8. In germline, CDR1 is GTSNPN, CDR2 SVGIG (reference sequence). For the CDR3, the DNA is TGTGCCTGGAGCGATACGACAGGGGGCGGGCCCCAGCATTTT. Encoded protein: CAWSDTTGGGPQHF.

In nucleotides, the CDR3 is TGCGCCAGCAGCTTGGCACTAGCGGGAGGCAGCTCCTACGAGCAGTACTTC. Protein product: CASSLALAGGSSYEQYF. The chain carries TRBV5-1 and TRBJ2-7, with TRBD2 identical over 12 bases. Germline V gives CDR1 SGHRS, CDR2 YFSETQ. The CDR3 totals 17 residues. J lost 0 bases, V lost 0 bases, and 4 bases had no gene match.

The count of this clone is one. The V call is TRBV12-5, the J call TRBJ2-2; TRBD2 matches at 9 bases. V gave up 5 bases and J gave up 5 bases; unmatched junction bases: 15. From germline, CDR1 is LGHNT and CDR2 FRNRAP. The CDR3 is 18 amino acids. CDR3 region: CASGAPGREGLGTGELFF. The DNA for the CDR3 is TGTGCTAGTGGTGCCCCGGGGCGGGAGGGCCTAGGGACCGGGGAGCTGTTTTTT.

The gene calls are TRBV9 and TRBJ1-1; the D is unclear. Germline V gene data show CDR1 as SGDLS and CDR2 as YYNGEE. This CDR3 region has 15 residues. V was clipped by 1 base and J by 3 bases, with 13 bases between them. CDR3 coding DNA: TGTGCCAGCAGCGTATCCCTGGACGGATACACTGAAGCTTTCTTT. Amino acid sequence: CASSVSLDGYTEAFF. Together with reference TRBV9 and TRBJ1-1, the CDR3 gives the full variable domain: DSGVTQTPKHLITATGQRVTLRCSPRSGDLSVYWYQQSLDQGLQFLIQYYNGEERAKGNILERFSAQQFPDLHSELNLSSLELGDSALYFCASSVSLDGYTEAFFGQGTRLTVV.

The V and J genes are TRBV21-1 and TRBJ2-1. TRBV21-1 is a pseudogene locus. This CDR3 is 17 amino acids long. The CDR3 sequence: CASSKRIGERSYNEQFF. CDR3 in DNA: TGTGCCAGCAGCAAACGTATAGGGGAGAGGTCCTACAATGAGCAGTTCTTC.

V and J are TRBV10-1 and TRBJ2-1, with 8 bases matching TRBD2. From germline, CDR1 is WNHNN and CDR2 SYGVQD (reference sequence). This CDR3 is 14 amino acids long. Trimming at V came to 4 bases and at J to 7 bases, leaving 6 bases not matched to a gene. This CDR3 reads CASSAGTRVNEQFF. Written as DNA, the CDR3 is TGCGCCAGCAGTGCCGGGACTAGGGTGAATGAGCAGTTCTTC.

V usage is TRBV5-4 and J usage is TRBJ2-1, with TRBD2 matching over 7 bases. The CDR3 length is 16 residues. Per the germline V gene, CDR1 is SGHNT and CDR2 is YYREEE (reference sequence). The V segment lost 2 bases and the J segment 5 bases; nucleotides outside the gene matches: 10. The CDR3 region has the DNA TGTGCCAGCAGCTTTTTCCGTACTAGCGATCACAATGAGCAGTTCTTC. Its protein is CASSFFRTSDHNEQFF.

This clone was counted a few times. This chain connects TRBV2 to TRBJ1-2, with D perhaps matching TRBD1 (5 bases). Per the germline V gene, CDR1 is SNHLY and CDR2 is FYNNEI. This CDR3 is built from 12 residues. The V and J ends lost 4 bases and 6 bases respectively, with 9 bases between them. CDR3 sequence: CASSVSTDGYTF. In DNA form, the CDR3 reads TGTGCCAGCAGTGTTTCGACAGATGGCTACACCTTC.

V gene TRBV6-1 combines with J gene TRBJ1-3; 7 bases are a match to TRBD1. This CDR3 comprises 14 residues. The V and J ends lost 5 bases and 1 base, in that order; junction bases with no gene match: 2. Germline V gives CDR1 MNHNS, CDR2 SASEGT. The CDR3 loop reads CASSMTGSGNTIYF. As DNA, the CDR3 is TGTGCCAGCAGTATGACAGGGTCTGGAAACACCATATATTTT.

The genes are TRBV19 and TRBJ1-5, with a tentative D call TRBD1 (5 bases). This CDR3 is built from 14 residues. V was clipped by 3 bases and J by 2 bases, with 8 bases between them. Germline loops: CDR1 LNHDA, CDR2 SQIVND (reference sequence). CDR3 coding DNA: TGTGCCAGTAGTATTAGAGGGGGCAATCAGCCCCAGCATTTT. Translated, it gives CASSIRGGNQPQHF.

This clone was seen once. The rearrangement uses TRBV30 and TRBJ1-2; D gene ambiguous. The length of the CDR3 is 15 residues. Trimming left V 0 bases short and J 1 base short, with 12 bases between. Germline V gene lookup returns CDR1 GTSNPN and CDR2 SVGIG (reference sequence). CDR3 protein: CAWSVQPLLNYGYTF. The CDR3 coding sequence is TGTGCCTGGAGTGTACAACCCCTGCTTAACTATGGCTACACCTTC.

The gene calls are TRBV7-9 and TRBJ1-1; no definite D call. The CDR3 covers 12 residues. Germline V CDR1 and CDR2: SEHNR, FQNEAQ (reference sequence). V gave up 3 bases and J gave up 7 bases, with 9 bases separating them. The CDR3 bases are TGTGCCAGCAGCTTTCAACGGAGTGAAGCTTTCTTT. Its protein is CASSFQRSEAFF.

The CDR3 DNA sequence: TGTGCCATCAGTGAGTCGGGCCGGGATGGCTACACCTTC. Amino acid sequence: CAISESGRDGYTF. The chain links TRBV10-3 to TRBJ1-2; D not certain. V lost 0 bases to trimming and J lost 6 bases, with 8 bases between them. The CDR3 is 13 residues long. CDR1 and CDR2 from the germline V gene are ENHRY and SYGVKD.

The rearrangement links TRBV5-6 to TRBJ1-5; D remains ambiguous. Germline CDR1 and CDR2: SGHDT and YYEEEE. The V end was cut by 3 bases, the J end by 0 bases, with 4 bases between. The CDR3 runs to 13 residues. CDR3 protein: CASSWGSNQPQHF. DNA for the CDR3: TGTGCCAGCAGCTGGGGTAGCAATCAGCCCCAGCATTTT.